The 4 T cell receptor beta chains reported below all come from one sample, sequenced in a study of CD8 T cells in ankylosing spondylitis. Study results and caveats: One TCR beta motif, made up of eight or nine highly homologous variants, appeared characteristic of ankylosing spondylitis blood.

Each CDR3 protein is one row after TCRdb ran MiXCR on the 5' RACE reads. This sample has roughly 490,000 distinct CDR3 sequences; approximately 5.3% occur once, and the top ten carry under 4.5%. No cognate antigen is known for these TCRs. Sequenced sample: blood, either unsorted or a sorted T cell fraction (not recorded which). The receptor source for this set is a male donor with ankylosing spondylitis.

This clonotype occurred a few times. The genes are TRBV9 and TRBJ2-1; perhaps TRBD2 as D (6 bases). Germline lookup yields CDR1 SGDLS and CDR2 YYNGEE. V was trimmed by 4 bases and J by 0 bases, leaving 14 bases between them. The CDR3 runs to 16 residues. The CDR3 nucleotides are TGTGCCAGCAGCCCCCGGGACTCCGGCTCCTACAATGAGCAGTTCTTC. Protein sequence: CASSPRDSGSYNEQFF.

This clonotype was detected many times. This sequence joins TRBV18 and TRBJ2-7, with D unresolved. The V and J ends lost 4 bases and 3 bases respectively, with 13 bases between them. CDR1 is KGHSH and CDR2 is LQKENI in the germline V gene. The CDR3 is 14 amino acids. Here the CDR3 reads CASSLGRWGYEQYF. CDR3 nucleotide sequence: TGTGCCAGCTCACTCGGCAGGTGGGGCTACGAGCAGTACTTC.

V usage is TRBV25-1 and J usage is TRBJ2-6, with TRBD1 identical over 9 bases. The V gene end was trimmed by 1 base and the J gene end by 0 bases; junction bases not matched to a gene: 10. Per the germline V gene, CDR1 is MGHDK and CDR2 is SYGVNS. This CDR3 is 20 amino acids long. The CDR3 coding sequence is TGTGCCAGCAGTGAATGGACCGGGACAGGGCACCCCTCTGGGGCCAACGTCCTGACTTTC. Translated, it gives CASSEWTGTGHPSGANVLTF. Based on the CDR3 plus reference TRBV25-1 and TRBJ2-6, the full variable domain is EADIYQTPRYLVIGTGKKITLECSQTMGHDKMYWYQQDPGMELHLIHYSYGVNSTEKGDLSSESTVSRIRTEHFPLTLESARPSHTSQYLCASSEWTGTGHPSGANVLTFGAGSRLTVL.

The sample holds a few counts of this clonotype. V and J are TRBV6-2 or TRBV6-3 and TRBJ2-6, with 11 positions matching TRBD1. The CDR3 runs 16 residues. Germline-derived CDR1 and CDR2 are MNHEY and SVGEGT. The junction had 11 bases not matched to a gene; V was cut back by 11 bases and J by 5 bases. CDR3 in amino acids: CALPGQGAPWANVLTF. The CDR3 DNA reads as TGTGCCCTCCCCGGACAGGGGGCCCCCTGGGCCAACGTCCTGACTTTC.